Described below is a single TCR beta chain sequence and its context. A sample-barcoded 5' primer and a J-beta primer mix were used in a second PCR of roughly 7 to 11 cycles. TCRdb re-analysed the 5' RACE reads in MiXCR, keeping a single row per CDR3 protein. The sample lists roughly 1,800,000 distinct CDR3 sequences; less than 50% were seen once. With 5 bases clipped from V and 0 bases from J, the junction kept 7 bases outside the gene matches. The CDR3 runs 16 residues. The germline gives CDR1 KGHSH, CDR2 LQKENI. The data were obtained in a study of blood T cells in healthy people across ages. This TCR came from a woman in her thirties or forties in good health. The chain uses TRBV18 and TRBJ2-3, with 8 bases identical to TRBD1. Sequencing was carried out using blood. In nucleotides, the CDR3 is TGTGCCAGCTCATCTCAGGGGGCGGCCAGCACAGATACGCAGTATTTT. Translating it yields CASSSQGAASTDTQYF.